The T cell receptor beta chain under discussion was sequenced for a study of blood T cell repertoires in COVID-19. Study-level background: Spain, Italy and the United States supplied samples that represented acute and convalescent COVID-19. Sources were T cells, B-cell-depleted T cells, or PBMCs; the material itself was cDNA or gDNA.

The protocol was immunoSEQ multiplex PCR, while the TCRdb copy is restricted to in-frame clones and leaves out a portion. Of some 130,000 clones listed, more than 75% are singletons. This CDR3 has 18 residues. Germline CDR1 reads MGHRA; CDR2 reads YSYEKL. V gave up 9 bases and J gave up 5 bases; unmatched junction bases: 24. The specimen was peripheral blood. The chain joins TRBV4-1 to TRBJ1-2; 7 bases line up with TRBD1. This receptor was obtained from a woman in her sixties or seventies with COVID-19, enrolled during active disease. CDR3: CASSRGWDSTGRVYGYTF. CDR3 bases: TGCGCCAGTTCACGGGGCTGGGACAGCACAGGCCGGGTATATGGCTACACCTTC.